These T cell receptor beta chains were read from a single sample in a study of molecular identifiers for immune sequencing clone quantification. TCRdb reprocessed the PCR reads with MiXCR, giving one entry per CDR3 protein. Of 250,000 to 400,000 distinct CDR3 sequences in the sample, 20% to 25% were seen once. Sequenced sample: naive CD8+ T cells from blood, with Jurkat cell RNA spiked in. The receptors come from a human donor in good health. Some libraries in this study had Jurkat cell RNA spiked in. Both conserved end residues are part of each CDR3. A D gene is named only where the DNA matches it firmly. Clone size is shown for a subset of rows, as once, few, many or a class of expanded clone.

abundance,v_gene,j_gene,d_gene,CDR3aa,CDR3nt
.,TRBV6-2/TRBV6-3,TRBJ1-2,TRBD1,CAIGQANYGYTF,TGTGCCATCGGACAGGCTAACTATGGCTACACCTTC
many,TRBV4-1,TRBJ1-1,.,CASSRPLRDGYTEAFF,TGCGCCAGCAGTCGCCCCCTACGGGACGGATACACTGAAGCTTTCTTT
many,TRBV28,TRBJ2-7,.,CASSLWGARSPEQYF,TGTGCCAGCAGTTTATGGGGGGCGCGGAGCCCCGAGCAGTACTTC
many,TRBV12-3/TRBV12-4,TRBJ1-3,.,CASSVDGTSGNTIYF,TGTGCCAGCAGTGTGGACGGTACCTCTGGAAACACCATATATTTT
.,TRBV19,TRBJ1-1,.,CASSTLMDTEAFF,TGTGCCAGTAGTACCCTAATGGACACTGAAGCTTTCTTT
.,TRBV5-3,TRBJ1-5,.,CARSLESGVNQPQHF,TGTGCCAGAAGCCTGGAGTCAGGGGTGAATCAGCCCCAGCATTTT
many,TRBV28,TRBJ2-1,.,CASSLRGNNEQFF,TGTGCCAGCAGTTTAAGGGGTAACAATGAGCAGTTCTTC
.,TRBV4-1,TRBJ2-3,.,CASSHLGADTQYF,TGCGCCAGCAGCCACTTAGGGGCGGATACGCAGTATTTT
few,TRBV6-2/TRBV6-3,TRBJ1-1,.,CASSYGHEDMNTEAFF,TGTGCCAGCAGTTACGGACACGAGGACATGAACACTGAAGCTTTCTTT
many,TRBV29-1,TRBJ2-1,.,CSVQGEGTGGPPAYNEQFF,TGCAGCGTCCAGGGGGAGGGGACAGGAGGCCCACCCGCCTACAATGAGCAGTTCTTC
many,TRBV12-5,TRBJ2-5,.,CASGLVRSGDAETQYF,TGTGCTAGTGGTTTGGTAAGGAGTGGGGATGCGGAGACCCAGTACTTC
.,TRBV7-2,TRBJ2-4,.,CASSLEGTVFFENIQCF,TGTGCCAGCAGCTTAGAAGGGACGGTCTTTTTCGAAAACATTCAGTGCTTC